Below, 18 T cell receptor beta chains from the same sample are listed, as sequenced in a study of siplizumab effects on memory and regulatory T cells. Using immunoSEQ multiplex PCR, the repertoire was profiled, and TCRdb retains in-frame clones only, with some absent. This sample has 85,000 or so clones; 95% occur once, and the top ten carry approximately 17%. Sequenced input: CD8+ T cells sorted from blood. The origin of the receptors is a human donor in good health.

The chain carries TRBV7-2 and TRBJ2-7; 7 bases align to TRBD2. CDR1 is SGHTA, CDR2 FQGNSA, per germline. Trimming cost V 2 bases and J 2 bases; bases outside gene matches: 6. CDR3 length equals 15 residues. The CDR3 here is CASSLLAETTYEQYF. The CDR3 DNA follows: TGTGCCAGCAGCTTACTAGCGGAGACGACCTACGAGCAGTACTTC. Filled out from reference TRBV7-2 and TRBJ2-7, the complete variable domain reads GAGVSQSPSNKVTEKGKDVELRCDPISGHTALYWYRQSLGQGLEFLIYFQGNSAPDKSGLPSDRFSAERTGGSVSTLTIQRTQQEDSAVYLCASSLLAETTYEQYFGPGTRLTVT.

The rearrangement uses TRBV5-6 and TRBJ2-3; D is ambiguous. The CDR3 length is 16 residues. Germline V lookup: CDR1 SGHDT, CDR2 YYEEEE. V gave up 0 bases and J gave up 0 bases, with 11 bases separating them. The CDR3 loop reads CASSLVGSGSTDTQYF. CDR3 DNA sequence: TGTGCCAGCAGCTTGGTGGGGTCAGGAAGCACAGATACGCAGTATTTT.

The chain couples TRBV9 to TRBJ2-5, with 8 bases lining up with TRBD2. CDR3 length: 14 amino acids. Looked up from germline, CDR1 is SGDLS and CDR2 is YYNGEE. V was pared by 0 bases and J by 8 bases, with 6 bases of the junction left unmatched. Here the CDR3 DNA reads TGTGCCAGCAGCGTAGGTAATAGCGGGGTAACCCAGTACTTC. Its protein product is CASSVGNSGVTQYF.

The chain has TRBV2 and TRBJ1-3; D perhaps matches TRBD1 (6 bases). V shed 4 bases and J shed 0 bases, with 10 bases lying between them. Germline V gene lookup returns CDR1 SNHLY and CDR2 FYNNEI. The CDR3 extends over 15 amino acids. The CDR3 region has the DNA TGTGCCAGCAGTGGGTACAGGGTCTCTGGAAACACCATATATTTT. Translation gives CASSGYRVSGNTIYF.

This chain links TRBV27 with TRBJ2-7, with D tentatively TRBD2 (6 bases). Germline V gives CDR1 MNHEY, CDR2 SMNVEV (reference sequence). Trimming cost V 5 bases and J 2 bases, with 19 bases left between them. The CDR3 has 16 amino acids. The DNA for the CDR3 is TGTGCCAGCAGTCTCTCCTCGGGGGAAAAGGCCTACGAGCAGTACTTC. It specifies CASSLSSGEKAYEQYF.

The rearrangement links TRBV30 to TRBJ2-1; 11 bases fit TRBD2. The germline CDR1 and CDR2 sequences are GTSNPN and SVGIG (reference sequence). The CDR3 has 16 residues. J lost 10 bases, V lost 4 bases, and 15 bases had no gene match. The CDR3 nucleotides read TGTGCCTGGAAAACGATAGCGGGAGGGATTTTACGGGAGCAGTTCTTC. It specifies CAWKTIAGGILREQFF.

The rearrangement links TRBV6-5 to TRBJ2-5; D gene unclear. Germline CDR1 and CDR2: MNHEY and SVGAGI. Trimming pared 11 bases from V and 4 bases from J, leaving 17 bases between. This CDR3 has 13 amino acids. CDR3 DNA sequence: TGTGCCCACAGCGTTACCCGTGGAGAGACCCAGTACTTC. This gives the protein CAHSVTRGETQYF.

V usage is TRBV7-8 and J usage is TRBJ2-7; TRBD2 is a possible D gene (5 bases). The V gene lost 5 bases and the J gene lost 1 base, with 18 bases spanning the gap. Germline CDR1 is SGHVS and CDR2 is FQNEAQ. This CDR3 is 16 amino acids long. The CDR3 coding sequence is TGTGCCAGCAGCCCCGCCGGGATAGGGTCGTCCTACGAGCAGTACTTC. This gives the protein CASSPAGIGSSYEQYF.

The V and J genes are TRBV27 and TRBJ2-7; D ambiguous. The CDR3 covers 16 residues. Trimming shortened V by 5 bases and J by 6 bases, and 23 bases separated the two germline ends. Germline loops: CDR1 MNHEY, CDR2 SMNVEV (reference sequence). The CDR3, as DNA: TGTGCCAGCAGTCGCCTCCCACTGTCAGGTGGAACCGAGCAGTACTTC. Protein: CASSRLPLSGGTEQYF.

The chain uses TRBV7-9 and TRBJ2-5, with D possibly matching TRBD2 (6 bases). Germline assignment: CDR1 SEHNR and CDR2 FQNEAQ (reference sequence). This CDR3 has 14 residues. The ends were cut back, 2 bases at V and 5 bases at J, with 12 bases in the middle. CDR3: CASSLSGGRETQYF. CDR3 sequence (DNA): TGTGCCAGCAGCTTATCCGGGGGTCGGGAGACCCAGTACTTC.

V and J are TRBV2 and TRBJ2-2; D is possibly TRBD1 (5 bases). Trimming took 4 bases from V and 0 from J, leaving 6 bases between them. The CDR3 is 14 amino acids. Germline V gives CDR1 SNHLY, CDR2 FYNNEI. CDR3 bases: TGTGCCAGCAGTGGACAGTCGAACACCGGGGAGCTGTTTTTT. Protein: CASSGQSNTGELFF.

The V gene is TRBV27, the J gene TRBJ2-7; the D gene is possibly TRBD1 (6 bases). Germline values: CDR1 MNHEY, CDR2 SMNVEV (reference sequence). With 2 bases removed from V and 0 bases from J, the gap between germline ends came to 11 bases. The CDR3 runs 15 residues. This chain's CDR3 is CASSLAYRVSYEQYF. As DNA, the CDR3 is TGTGCCAGCAGTTTAGCCTACAGGGTCTCCTACGAGCAGTACTTC.

This chain joins TRBV11-2 and TRBJ2-7; maybe TRBD2 (6 bases). The V gene's germline CDR1 is SGHAT and CDR2 FQNNGV. The CDR3 consists of 14 residues. Trimming removed 4 bases from V and 4 bases from J, with 14 bases in between. The CDR3 bases are TGTGCCAGCAGCTACTCAGGAGGGGCTTACGAGCAGTACTTC. This translates into CASSYSGGAYEQYF.

This chain joins TRBV14 and TRBJ2-2, with D perhaps matching TRBD2 (6 bases). The CDR3 length is 14 residues. V lost 3 bases and J lost 9, with 14 bases in between. CDR1 SGHDN and CDR2 FVKESK come from the germline V gene. The CDR3: CASSQAGTLWELFF. The CDR3 bases are TGTGCCAGCAGCCAGGCGGGGACCCTCTGGGAGCTGTTTTTT.

The V call is TRBV27, the J call TRBJ2-7; D gene unclear. The CDR3 loop spans 13 amino acids. V was shortened by 3 bases and J by 0 bases, with 6 bases between the two germline ends. CDR1 is MNHEY, CDR2 SMNVEV, per germline (reference sequence). The CDR3: CASSFTYSYEQYF. The CDR3 DNA reads as TGTGCCAGCAGTTTCACTTACTCCTACGAGCAGTACTTC.

CDR3 sequence reads: CASSPAGTDLPRDTQYF. Here the CDR3 DNA reads TGTGCCAGCAGTCCAGCCGGGACCGATCTGCCCCGGGATACGCAGTATTTT. The J gene is TRBJ2-3, the V gene TRBV28, with D perhaps matching TRBD1 or TRBD2 (5 bases each). Germline CDR1 is MDHEN and CDR2 is SYDVKM. Trimming cost V 5 bases and J 6 bases, with 24 bases left between them. This CDR3 contains 17 residues.

Note on this clone: Other DNA sequences in this sample translate to the same CDR3. CDR3 residues: CASSISVPGELFF. Here the CDR3 DNA reads TGTGCCAGTAGTATCTCAGTTCCCGGGGAGCTGTTTTTT. This rearrangement joins TRBV19 to TRBJ2-2, with D unresolved. The CDR3 runs to 13 residues. V was clipped by 3 bases and J by 6 bases, with 8 bases between them. Germline V gene data show CDR1 as LNHDA and CDR2 as SQIVND (reference sequence).

V usage is TRBV5-6 and J usage is TRBJ1-2; possible D gene TRBD1, 6 bases. The CDR3 spans 12 residues. Germline assignment: CDR1 SGHDT and CDR2 YYEEEE. Trimming cost V 6 bases and J 8 bases, with 14 bases left between them. CDR3 sequence reads: CASMQGREGYTF. Here the CDR3 DNA reads TGTGCCAGCATGCAGGGGAGAGAGGGCTACACCTTC.